This T cell receptor (beta chain) was captured by sequencing in a study of shared clonotypes between healthy human individuals. Produced via immunoSEQ multiplex PCR; TCRdb's table is partial and in-frame only. This table holds over 2 million clones, over 85% found once. From germline, CDR1 is ENHRY and CDR2 SYGVKD. With 3 bases clipped from V and 12 bases from J, the junction kept 12 bases outside the gene matches. The CDR3 is 14 amino acids. The genes are TRBV10-3 and TRBJ1-2; 8 nucleotides align to TRBD1. The sequence derives from a man in his late teens or twenties in good health. What was sequenced was naive CD4+ T cells sorted from blood. As for subset: CD45RA+ positively selected. CDR3: CAISESDRAQLHTF. The CDR3 DNA reads TGTGCCATCAGTGAATCGGACAGGGCACAACTGCACACCTTC.